These 28 T cell receptor beta chains originate from one sample sequenced in a study of cytomegalovirus exposure and HLA in healthy donors. The PCR ran on 60 Vbeta and 13 Jbeta primers. This table comes from immunoSEQ multiplex PCR, and its TCRdb copy is limited to in-frame clones, with some not included. The sample lists about 130,000 clones, 70% to 80% seen once, with about 2.2% in the top ten. Sample: PBMCs. The receptors shown here come from a man under 40 in good health and CMV-seronegative.

This chain joins TRBV6-1 and TRBJ2-5; 8 bases agree with TRBD1. Germline-derived CDR1 and CDR2 are MNHNS and SASEGT. After removal of 6 bases from V and 4 bases from J, the junction contained 4 bases not matched to a gene. This CDR3 has 13 residues. The CDR3 DNA reads as TGTGCCAGCAGAATTACAGGGGGAGAGACCCAGTACTTC. Protein sequence: CASRITGGETQYF.

This chain links TRBV7-2 with TRBJ2-5, with 7 nucleotides matching TRBD1. The length of the CDR3 is 15 residues. V lost 5 bases, J lost 1 base, and 7 bases stayed unmatched. CDR1 and CDR2 from the germline V gene are SGHTA and FQGNSA. CDR3 bases: TGTGCCAGCAGCCCCCTGACAGGGTCCCAAGAGACCCAGTACTTC. This codes for CASSPLTGSQETQYF.

V and J are TRBV6-5 and TRBJ2-7; 12 bases are a match to TRBD2. J gave up 6 bases and V 10 bases, and 10 bases lay outside the gene matches. The CDR3 sequence is 14 residues long. Germline V CDR1 and CDR2: MNHEY, SVGAGI. CDR3 in amino acids: CATDRLAGVGEQYF. As DNA, the CDR3 is TGTGCCACGGATCGACTAGCGGGAGTAGGCGAGCAGTACTTC.

This rearrangement joins TRBV7-8 to TRBJ2-2; TRBD2 matches at 9 bases. This CDR3 is 15 amino acids long. Germline CDR1 is SGHVS and CDR2 is FQNEAQ. V shed 6 bases, J shed 0 bases, and the junction held 2 bases outside the gene matches. Written as DNA, the CDR3 is TGTGCCAGCAGATCTAGCGGGGCGAACACCGGGGAGCTGTTTTTT. This sequence encodes CASRSSGANTGELFF.

The rearrangement joins TRBV2 to TRBJ1-2; no reliable D call. V gave up 4 bases and J gave up 0 bases, with 18 bases separating them. Germline values: CDR1 SNHLY, CDR2 FYNNEI. The CDR3 covers 17 residues. The CDR3 nucleotides are TGTGCCAGCAGTGTGGGTGCCAGGCGAAACGCTAACTATGGCTACACCTTC. Its translation: CASSVGARRNANYGYTF.

This clone was seen a few times. The CDR3 is CASSYGTGSPSYEQYF. The CDR3 nucleotides are TGTGCCAGCAGTTACGGGACAGGGTCCCCCTCCTACGAGCAGTACTTC. The chain links TRBV6-5 to TRBJ2-7; TRBD1 aligns across 9 bases. V lost 2 bases, J lost 0 bases, and 5 bases stayed unmatched. This CDR3 is built from 16 residues. Germline V CDR1 and CDR2: MNHEY, SVGAGI.

DNA of the CDR3: TGTGCCAGCAGCTTACAAGGGGAATGGGCATCTGGGGCCAACGTCCTGACTTTC. The encoded protein is CASSLQGEWASGANVLTF. This chain links TRBV13 with TRBJ2-6; a weak D match, TRBD1 (5 bases). The germline V and J ends were trimmed by 2 bases and 1 base, with 15 bases remaining between them. From germline, CDR1 is PRHDT and CDR2 FYEKMQ (reference sequence). The CDR3 sequence is 18 residues long.

The gene calls are TRBV30 and TRBJ2-3, with a possible D match to TRBD2 (6 bases). V lost 5 bases, J lost 8 bases, and 17 bases lay in between. This CDR3 is built from 13 residues. Germline lookup yields CDR1 GTSNPN and CDR2 SVGIG (reference sequence). The CDR3 DNA sequence: TGTGCCTGGGGGGGGACCTCCCAGGGTACGCAGTATTTT. It specifies CAWGGTSQGTQYF.

This clone was found a few times. CDR3 bases: TGTGCCAGCAGTGAAGCGGGGCAGGGAGGCCCCCGGTCCACAGATACGCAGTATTTT. This sequence encodes CASSEAGQGGPRSTDTQYF. The V gene is TRBV2, the J gene TRBJ2-3, with a possible D match to TRBD2 (6 bases). CDR3 length equals 19 residues. The germline V and J ends were trimmed by 0 bases and 2 bases, with 21 bases remaining between them. Germline V CDR1 and CDR2: SNHLY, FYNNEI.

V usage is TRBV2 and J usage is TRBJ2-2; D gene uncertain. V was clipped by 7 bases and J by 6 bases, with 12 bases between them. The CDR3 runs 13 residues. Germline lookup yields CDR1 SNHLY and CDR2 FYNNEI. The CDR3 sequence: CASTFLAAGELFF. The CDR3 DNA sequence: TGTGCCAGCACCTTTTTGGCCGCCGGGGAGCTGTTTTTT.

This clone was observed a handful of times. The rearrangement links TRBV27 to TRBJ1-1; D not resolved. From germline, CDR1 is MNHEY and CDR2 SMNVEV (reference sequence). The V end lost 5 bases, the J end lost 1 base, and 17 bases lay between the germline ends. This CDR3 is built from 16 residues. Here the CDR3 reads CASSLLAGVRNTEAFF. CDR3 coding DNA: TGTGCCAGCAGTCTGTTAGCGGGTGTGCGGAACACTGAAGCTTTCTTT.

The chain couples TRBV18 to TRBJ2-7; D is possibly TRBD1 (5 bases). Germline CDR1 is KGHSH and CDR2 is LQKENI. This CDR3 region has 14 residues. Trimming took off 2 bases at V and 0 bases at J, with 8 bases between the two ends. The CDR3 is CASSPNTGSYEQYF. CDR3 DNA: TGTGCCAGCTCACCAAACACAGGCTCCTACGAGCAGTACTTC.

The chain carries TRBV5-8 and TRBJ1-4; D unclear. Germline V gene data show CDR1 as SGHTS and CDR2 as YDEGEE. With 4 bases removed from V and 8 bases from J, the gap between germline ends came to 15 bases. This CDR3 has 14 amino acids. CDR3 protein: CASSLGGGNEKLFF. CDR3 sequence (DNA): TGTGCCAGCAGCCTGGGTGGCGGGAACGAAAAACTGTTTTTT.

The chain recombines TRBV7-6 with TRBJ2-7; 8 nucleotides line up with TRBD2. From germline, CDR1 is SGHVS and CDR2 FNYEAQ. Trimming at V came to 6 bases and at J to 4 bases, leaving 8 bases not matched to a gene. This CDR3 has 14 residues. CDR3 region: CASSWGLDAYEQYF. CDR3 bases: TGTGCCAGCAGTTGGGGACTAGACGCATACGAGCAGTACTTC.

V usage is TRBV19 and J usage is TRBJ1-5, with a weak D call TRBD1 (6 bases). Germline V CDR1 and CDR2: LNHDA, SQIVND (reference sequence). Trimming took off 2 bases at V and 5 bases at J, with 16 bases between the two ends. The CDR3 is made up of 16 amino acids. The CDR3 bases are TGTGCCAGTAGTATATGGTGGACAGTAAGCGATCAGCCCCAGCATTTT. This translates into CASSIWWTVSDQPQHF.

The gene calls are TRBV28 and TRBJ1-4, with D possibly matching TRBD1 (5 bases). The V end lost 5 bases, the J end lost 8 bases, and 12 bases lay between the germline ends. The CDR3 totals 13 residues. Per germline, CDR1 MDHEN and CDR2 SYDVKM. The CDR3 sequence: CASSPPRTEKLFF. DNA of the CDR3: TGTGCCAGCAGTCCACCACGGACAGAAAAACTGTTTTTT.

The genes are TRBV6-1 and TRBJ2-7; 7 bases are shared with TRBD1. This CDR3 has 14 residues. The J segment lost 7 bases and the V segment lost 0 bases, leaving 6 bases of the junction unmatched. CDR1 MNHNS and CDR2 SASEGT come from the germline V gene. The CDR3 region has the DNA TGTGCCAGCAGTGAAGCCGGGACAGCCGTGGAGCAGTACTTC. This sequence encodes CASSEAGTAVEQYF.

The chain employs TRBV4-2 and TRBJ1-2; possible D gene TRBD1, 5 bases. This CDR3 has 16 residues. CDR1 LGHNA and CDR2 YNFKEQ come from the germline V gene. Trimming took off 0 bases at V and 7 bases at J, with 18 bases between the two ends. CDR3 nucleotides: TGTGCCAGCAGCCAAGACGGAGGGCGGGGCGCGAGTGGCTACACCTTC. Encoded protein: CASSQDGGRGASGYTF.

This chain connects TRBV15 to TRBJ1-2, with a tentative D call TRBD1 (5 bases). The ends were cut back, 0 bases at V and 8 bases at J, with 10 bases in the middle. Per the germline V gene, CDR1 is LNHNV and CDR2 is YYDKDF (reference sequence). The CDR3 has 13 residues. DNA of the CDR3: TGTGCCACCAGCAGAGATTTTGGGGCAGGCTACACCTTC. It specifies CATSRDFGAGYTF.

The chain carries TRBV18 and TRBJ1-6; TRBD1 might be the D (5 bases). The CDR3 consists of 13 residues. The germline V gene has CDR1 KGHSH and CDR2 LQKENI. Between the trimmed V and J ends, which lost 4 bases and 7 bases, there was a span of 8 bases. This CDR3 reads CASSRDSNSPLHF. CDR3 sequence (DNA): TGTGCCAGCTCACGGGACTCCAATTCACCCCTCCACTTT.

The chain couples TRBV19 to TRBJ2-5; 7 nucleotides match TRBD2. The V gene end was trimmed by 4 bases and the J gene end by 5 bases; junction bases not matched to a gene: 4. CDR1 LNHDA and CDR2 SQIVND come from the germline V gene (reference sequence). This CDR3 comprises 13 residues. The CDR3 coding sequence is TGTGCCAGTAGTAGGGTCGGGAGGGAGACCCAGTACTTC. As protein: CASSRVGRETQYF.

This rearrangement joins TRBV19 to TRBJ1-5; 7 nucleotides agree with TRBD1. From germline, CDR1 is LNHDA and CDR2 SQIVND (reference sequence). Unmatched junction bases numbered 3, after V lost 5 bases and J lost 5 bases. The CDR3 loop spans 13 amino acids. The CDR3, as DNA: TGTGCCAGTAGTGTAACAGGGGATCAGCCCCAGCATTTT. Its translation: CASSVTGDQPQHF.

By share of the sample, this clone is medium-sized. The rearrangement joins TRBV7-9 to TRBJ2-7; 7 nucleotides match TRBD2. This CDR3 is 15 amino acids long. CDR1 is SEHNR and CDR2 is FQNEAQ in the germline V gene (reference sequence). Trimming took 5 bases from V and 5 from J; bases not matched to a gene: 12. The CDR3 DNA sequence: TGTGCCAGCAGCCACCTGGGGGGGATAATCCACGAGCAGTACTTC. This encodes CASSHLGGIIHEQYF.

The J gene is TRBJ1-5, the V gene TRBV5-1; 8 bases match TRBD1. Losses at the gene ends were 0 bases for V and 4 bases for J; bases not matched to a gene: 0. The CDR3 is 14 residues long. Germline V gene data show CDR1 as SGHRS and CDR2 as YFSETQ. CDR3 region: CASSLGTGNQPQHF. For the CDR3, the DNA is TGCGCCAGCAGCTTGGGGACAGGGAATCAGCCCCAGCATTTT. The full variable domain, rest sourced from reference TRBV5-1 and TRBJ1-5, is KAGVTQTPRYLIKTRGQQVTLSCSPISGHRSVSWYQQTPGQGLQFLFEYFSETQRNKGNFPGRFSGRQFSNSRSEMNVSTLELGDSALYLCASSLGTGNQPQHFGDGTRLSIL.

The rearrangement links TRBV6-5 to TRBJ2-7; 10 positions agree with TRBD2. This CDR3 spans 16 amino acids. Trimming took 0 bases from V and 5 from J; bases not matched to a gene: 7. Germline V gene sequence: CDR1 MNHEY, CDR2 SVGAGI. The CDR3: CASSYSYSGRWNEQYF. The CDR3 DNA reads TGTGCCAGCAGTTACTCCTATAGCGGGAGGTGGAACGAGCAGTACTTC.

The chain has TRBV6-6 and TRBJ2-7; 7 nucleotides align to TRBD2. This CDR3 is 16 amino acids long. Losses at the gene ends were 0 bases for V and 0 bases for J; bases not matched to a gene: 5. The germline V gene has CDR1 MNHNY and CDR2 SVGAGI (reference sequence). CDR3 nucleotides: TGTGCCAGCAGTTACTCGAGCGGGATCAGCTCCTACGAGCAGTACTTC. It encodes CASSYSSGISSYEQYF.

The chain carries TRBV10-1 and TRBJ2-1, with 12 bases fitting TRBD1. CDR1 is WNHNN and CDR2 is SYGVQD in the germline V gene (reference sequence). This CDR3 is built from 15 residues. V lost 3 bases, J lost 8 bases, and 5 bases stayed unmatched. CDR3 nucleotides: TGCGCCAGCAGTGACCGGGACAGGGGGCTGTATGAGCAGTTCTTC. It encodes CASSDRDRGLYEQFF.

The chain carries TRBV18 and TRBJ2-7; weak D call: TRBD2 (6 bases). Germline CDR1 and CDR2: KGHSH and LQKENI. The V end was cut by 2 bases, the J end by 6 bases, with 8 bases between. The CDR3 spans 12 residues. The CDR3 bases are TGTGCCAGCTCACCAGGAGGGTTCGAGCAGTACTTC. This gives the protein CASSPGGFEQYF. Together with reference TRBV18 and TRBJ2-7, the CDR3 gives the full variable domain: NAGVMQNPRHLVRRRGQEARLRCSPMKGHSHVYWYRQLPEEGLKFMVYLQKENIIDESGMPKERFSAEFPKEGPSILRIQQVVRGDSAAYFCASSPGGFEQYFGPGTRLTVT.